This T cell receptor (beta chain) was retrieved from a study of cytomegalovirus exposure and HLA in healthy donors. Notes on the study in general: Accurate prediction of most subjects' HLA-A and HLA-B alleles from TCR beta sequences was reported.

The CDR3 runs 15 residues. Germline V gene data show CDR1 as SGHNT and CDR2 as YYREEE (reference sequence). V was pared by 4 bases and J by 5 bases, with 4 bases of the junction left unmatched. About this clone: Antigen unknown.

The PCR used 60 Vbeta and 13 Jbeta primers. TCRdb keeps only in-frame clones here, not all; method: immunoSEQ multiplex PCR. The repertoire holds over 75,000 clones, about 80% seen once, with around 3.5% in the top ten. The source is a male donor in good health and CMV-seropositive. The chain joins TRBV5-4 to TRBJ1-6; 9 nucleotides line up with TRBD1. Sequenced input: PBMCs. CDR3 loop: CASSERQGDNSPLHF. CDR3 DNA: TGTGCCAGCAGCGAGAGACAGGGGGATAATTCACCCCTCCACTTT.